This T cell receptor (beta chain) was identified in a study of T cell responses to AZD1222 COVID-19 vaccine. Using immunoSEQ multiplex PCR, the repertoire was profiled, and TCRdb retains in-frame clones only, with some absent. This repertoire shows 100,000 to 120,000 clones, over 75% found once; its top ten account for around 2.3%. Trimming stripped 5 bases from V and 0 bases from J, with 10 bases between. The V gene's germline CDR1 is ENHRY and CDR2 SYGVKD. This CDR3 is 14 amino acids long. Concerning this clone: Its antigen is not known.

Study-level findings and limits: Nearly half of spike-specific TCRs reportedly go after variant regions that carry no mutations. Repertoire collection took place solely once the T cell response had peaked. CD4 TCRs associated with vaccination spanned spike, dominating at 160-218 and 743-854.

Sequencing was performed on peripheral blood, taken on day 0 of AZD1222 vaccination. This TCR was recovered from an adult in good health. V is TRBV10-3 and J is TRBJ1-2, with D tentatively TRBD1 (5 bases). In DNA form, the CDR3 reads TGTGCCATCAGTCCAGGGACGACTAACTATGGCTACACCTTC. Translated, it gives CAISPGTTNYGYTF.